This paragraph covers one T cell receptor (beta chain) sequence. Assay used: immunoSEQ multiplex PCR; TCRdb lists only in-frame clones, some missing. The sample lists about 55,000 clones; approximately 84% were seen once. The data were obtained in a study of radiotherapy plus CTLA-4 blockade in lung cancer. Germline loops: CDR1 MNHNS, CDR2 SASEGT. The CDR3 covers 15 residues. With 5 bases clipped from V and 8 bases from J, the junction kept 10 bases outside the gene matches. Sequenced material: peripheral blood, taken from a patient treated with radiotherapy plus ipilimumab. The rearrangement links TRBV6-1 to TRBJ1-4; 8 bases line up with TRBD1. The clonotype originates from a human donor with non-small cell lung cancer whose response to radiotherapy plus ipilimumab could not be evaluated. CDR3 protein: CASSTRTGSVEKLFF. In DNA, the CDR3 is TGTGCCAGCAGTACCCGGACAGGGTCGGTGGAAAAACTGTTTTTT.